The entry below describes one T cell receptor (beta chain). It was RNA transcripts that yielded the amplified TCR beta CDR3 regions. HTBI primers drove first-round RT-PCR of the TCR CDR3. TCRdb re-analysed the multiplex PCR reads in MiXCR, keeping a single row per CDR3 protein. The sample carries 450,000 to 500,000 distinct CDR3 sequences, under 25% recorded once. Trimming cost V 6 bases and J 5 bases; bases outside gene matches: 6. Per germline, CDR1 DFQATT and CDR2 SNEGSKA (reference sequence). The CDR3 is 14 amino acids. From 9 to 10 ml of fresh peripheral blood, PBMCs were isolated. These data come from a study of T cells in Graves' hyperthyroidism and ophthalmopathy. Background on the study: Sampling of peripheral blood happened at initial diagnosis, prior to any treatment.

The receptor comes from a woman in her seventies with Graves' ophthalmopathy. Sequenced sample: blood. The chain employs TRBV20-1 and TRBJ2-3, with 12 bases that match TRBD2. The CDR3 DNA sequence: TGCAGTGCCTGGACTAGCGGGACGGGAGATACGCAGTATTTT. Translation gives CSAWTSGTGDTQYF.